The TCR beta chain under discussion was sequenced for a study of technical replicates of blood from several donors. The CDR3 length is 16 residues. V trimming: 3 bases; J trimming: 2 bases; junction bases outside the gene matches: 6. CDR1 and CDR2 from the germline V gene are SGHRS and YFSETQ. Repertoires were generated with immunoSEQ multiplex PCR, while TCRdb's copy carries only in-frame clones and drops some. The sample yields about 85,000 clones, roughly 94% seen once. The chain links TRBV5-1 to TRBJ2-5, with 11 bases that match TRBD2. The clonotype was recovered from a human donor in good health. The sequencing sample was made of T cells isolated from PBMCs. CDR3 sequence reads: CASSYGTSGDQETQYF. The CDR3 nucleotides are TGCGCCAGCAGCTACGGGACTAGCGGAGATCAAGAGACCCAGTACTTC.